Described below is a single T cell receptor beta chain sequence and its context. The antigen this receptor binds is unknown. This entry comes from a study of T cells expressing NK-cell markers (TCRdb year 2020). At the level of the whole study: TCR beta-chain repertoires were profiled in sorted CD3+CD56+NKG2C+, CD3+CD56+NKG2C- and CD3+CD56-NKG2C+ T-cell subsets from several donors. Of the eight sequenced donors, seven were found to be HCMV-seropositive and one was found to be HCMV-seronegative. The study sequenced eight donors, all healthy volunteers chosen at random: three men and five women. Illumina HiSeq 2000/2500, MiSeq or NextSeq was used to sequence libraries as 2 x 150 bp reads. Here is what the overall study found, with its caveats: Those dominant clonotypes were again the most abundant among CD3+CD56-NKG2C+ cells in a few donors, at roughly 25-60.1%. For roughly six donors, the dominant CD3+CD56+NKG2C+ clonotypes were among the top 10 CD8+ clonotypes and accounted for roughly 1.0-7.5% of CD8+ T cells. Whether the expanded NKG2C-expressing T cell clones were specific for HCMV antigens was left unclear.

As encoded in the germline V gene, CDR1 is MNHEY while CDR2 is SVGAGI. From cysteine to phenylalanine, the CDR3 is 12 amino acids long. No DNA sequence was recorded. HCMV-specific IgG was detected in serum with a commercial ELISA kit to determine HCMV serostatus. Ficoll density gradient centrifugation was used to isolate peripheral blood mononuclear cells from blood. The sequencing machine was an Illumina HiSeq 2000. TCR beta cDNA libraries were made by 5'RACE template switching that added a universal primer site and unique molecular identifiers. cDNA synthesis was primed from the TCR beta constant segment and was followed by two successive PCR amplification steps. Per the original workflow: MIGEC was used to demultiplex reads and group reads by UMI, and MiTCR was used to assemble and quantify clonotypes. Only TCR cDNA sequences supported by at least two reads were kept to exclude erroneous sequences. Downstream repertoire analysis used the tcR package, and clonotypes were matched across fractions by CDR3 nucleotide sequence plus V segment. VDJmatch was used to annotate antigen specificity against VDJdb, with one amino acid substitution allowed in CDR3. Based on TCRdb reprocessing of the reads, there is one entry per CDR3 protein sequence, and DNA is missing. In this record, the V and J calls reflect TCRdb's handling and not the investigators' own analysis. The sample table on file contains 350,000 to 400,000 distinct CDR3 sequences. Over 8.5% of the sample is taken by the ten largest.

The sequence was obtained from a woman aged 50 to 60 in good health. Donor details come from another sample of the same person, matched by shared clones. The sample comprised blood T cells: a sorted CD56 or NKG2C T cell subset, CD4+ or CD8+ T cells, or bulk PBMC T cells (not recorded which). The V and J genes are TRBV6-5 and TRBJ2-2. This receptor carries the CDR3 CAVATNTGELFF.